The source of this TCR beta chain is a study of blood T cell repertoires in COVID-19. Study background: The samples span acute and convalescent COVID-19 from the United States, Italy and Spain.

This clone appeared once. Authors' data handling: Cell counts per sample came from amplifying reference gene primers. The data were produced by immunoSEQ multiplex PCR, yet TCRdb's version contains in-frame clones alone and is incomplete. V and J calls plus clone size are reproduced from that table; the DNA served to infer D and trimming. The sample has over 100,000 clones, 85% seen once. The CDR3 extends over 13 amino acids. In germline, CDR1 is MNHEY, CDR2 SVGAGI. Trimming removed 7 bases at V and 3 bases at J, with 10 bases between. This TCR came from a man older than 75 with acute or convalescent COVID-19. The chain couples TRBV6-5 to TRBJ1-5; perhaps TRBD1 as D (5 bases). The sample consisted of peripheral blood. DNA for the CDR3: TGTGCCAGCAAGCAGGGACTCAATCAGCCCCAGCATTTT. Translating gives CASKQGLNQPQHF.